This is a list of T cell receptor beta chains from one sample in a study of cytomegalovirus exposure and HLA in healthy donors. Sequenced by immunoSEQ multiplex PCR; TCRdb stores in-frame clones only, minus some. The data contain around 190,000 clones, approximately 9.5% of them seen just once; the ten biggest clones take up over 1%. Sequencing was carried out using PBMCs. The receptors here all came from a woman in her 30s in good health and CMV-seropositive. CDR3s include the opening cysteine and the closing phenylalanine or tryptophan. The D gene is left open where the match is weak. Clone size is shown for a subset of rows, as once, few, many or a class of expanded clone.

>NA|TRBV5-1|TRBJ1-2|NA
TGCGCCAGCAGCTTGGGCACAGTAAACTATGGCTACACCTTC
CASSLGTVNYGYTF
>once|TRBV7-7|TRBJ2-2|NA
TGTGCCAGCAGCTTAGTTTTCGGGAGTCTGAACACCGGGGAGCTGTTTTTT
CASSLVFGSLNTGELFF
>NA|TRBV27|TRBJ2-3|NA
TGTGCCAGCAGCTCGCCGGGCACAGATACGCAGTATTTT
CASSSPGTDTQYF
>NA|TRBV6-1|TRBJ1-4|TRBD1
TGTGCCAGCAGTGAAGCTCTTTCCGGGACAGCTAATGAAAAACTGTTTTTT
CASSEALSGTANEKLFF
>NA|TRBV5-1|TRBJ2-7|TRBD1
TGCGCCAGCAGCCACTTCGGACAGGAACCCTACGAGCAGTACTTC
CASSHFGQEPYEQYF
>few|TRBV9|TRBJ2-5|TRBD2
TGTGCCAGCAGCGTAGCTACATGGCTCCCCTGGGGGCTAGCGGGACAAGAGACCCAGTACTTC
CASSVATWLPWGLAGQETQYF
>NA|TRBV7-9|TRBJ1-4|TRBD1
TGTGCCAGCAGCTCAAGACAGGGTGCTAATGAAAAACTGTTTTTT
CASSSRQGANEKLFF
>NA|TRBV6-6|TRBJ2-7|TRBD2
TGTGCCAGCAGCCGGACTAGCGGCTACGAGCAGTACTTC
CASSRTSGYEQYF
>few|TRBV6-5|TRBJ2-2|NA
TGTGCCAGCAGTTACGGGGGGACCGGGGAGCTGTTTTTT
CASSYGGTGELFF
>NA|TRBV18|TRBJ1-2|NA
TGTGCCAGCTCACCACAGGGGGCTAACTATGGCTACACCTTC
CASSPQGANYGYTF
>few|TRBV30|TRBJ2-5|NA
TGTGCCTGGAGTTTCGCACAGGAGCAGTACTTC
CAWSFAQEQYF
>few|TRBV6-5|TRBJ1-2|TRBD1
TGTGCCAGCAGTTACTCGGGGACAGCCTATGGCTACACCTTC
CASSYSGTAYGYTF
>few|TRBV7-6|TRBJ2-5|TRBD2
TGTGCCAGCAGTCCGGCGGTTTTGCGGGAGGGGTGGGAGACCCAGTACTTC
CASSPAVLREGWETQYF
>NA|TRBV5-6|TRBJ1-1|NA
TGTGCCAGCAGCTTTTTTCCGGTTATGACTGAAGCTTTCTTT
CASSFFPVMTEAFF
>NA|TRBV27|TRBJ2-1|NA
TGTGCCGACTCAAGACCCAAGGCGAATGAGCAGTTCTTC
CADSRPKANEQFF
>few|TRBV5-5|TRBJ2-1|TRBD2
TGTGCCAGCAGCTTCTGGACTAGCACGAGCTCCTACAATGAGCAGTTCTTC
CASSFWTSTSSYNEQFF